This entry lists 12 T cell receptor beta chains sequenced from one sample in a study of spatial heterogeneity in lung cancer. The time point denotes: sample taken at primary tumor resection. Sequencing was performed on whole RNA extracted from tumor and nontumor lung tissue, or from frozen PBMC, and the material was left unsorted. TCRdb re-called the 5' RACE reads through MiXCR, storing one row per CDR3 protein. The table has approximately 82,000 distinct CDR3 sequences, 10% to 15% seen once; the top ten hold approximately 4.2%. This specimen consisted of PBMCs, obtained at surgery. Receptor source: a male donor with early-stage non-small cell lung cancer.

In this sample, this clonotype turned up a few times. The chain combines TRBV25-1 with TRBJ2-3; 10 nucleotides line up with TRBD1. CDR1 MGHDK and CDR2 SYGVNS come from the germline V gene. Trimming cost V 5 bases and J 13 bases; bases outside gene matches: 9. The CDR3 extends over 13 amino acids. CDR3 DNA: TGTGCCAGCAGTTATACCGGGGGACAGGGGAAGTATTTT. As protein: CASSYTGGQGKYF.

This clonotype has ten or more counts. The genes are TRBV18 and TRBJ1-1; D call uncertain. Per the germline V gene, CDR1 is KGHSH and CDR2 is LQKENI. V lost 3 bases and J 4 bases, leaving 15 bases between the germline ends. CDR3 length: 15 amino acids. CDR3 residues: CASSPRGTHGTEAFF. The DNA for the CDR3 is TGTGCCAGCTCACCGCGCGGAACCCACGGCACTGAAGCTTTCTTT. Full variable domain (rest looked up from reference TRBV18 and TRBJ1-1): NAGVMQNPRHLVRRRGQEARLRCSPMKGHSHVYWYRQLPEEGLKFMVYLQKENIIDESGMPKERFSAEFPKEGPSILRIQQVVRGDSAAYFCASSPRGTHGTEAFFGQGTRLTVV.

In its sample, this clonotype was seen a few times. The DNA for the CDR3 is TGTGCCAGCAGCCCGCAAGGCGAGCAGTACTTC. Translating it yields CASSPQGEQYF. The chain joins TRBV7-9 to TRBJ2-7; D remains unclear. This CDR3 contains 11 residues. Per the germline V gene, CDR1 is SEHNR and CDR2 is FQNEAQ (reference sequence). Trimming pared 5 bases from V and 6 bases from J, leaving 8 bases between.

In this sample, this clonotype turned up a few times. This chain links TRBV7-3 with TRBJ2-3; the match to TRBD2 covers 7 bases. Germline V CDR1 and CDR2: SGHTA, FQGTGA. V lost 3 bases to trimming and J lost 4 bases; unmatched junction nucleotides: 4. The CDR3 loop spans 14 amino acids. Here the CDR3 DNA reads TGTGCCAGCAGCTTGACTAGCCGCGCAGATACGCAGTATTTT. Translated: CASSLTSRADTQYF.

The CDR3 region is CASSLVGGEDEQYF. The CDR3 nucleotides are TGTGCCAGCAGCTTAGTCGGGGGGGAGGACGAGCAGTACTTC. The V and J genes are TRBV11-2 and TRBJ2-7; 8 bases map to TRBD2. This CDR3 is built from 14 residues. V shed 1 base and J 5 bases; nucleotides not matched to a gene: 4. Germline CDR1 and CDR2: SGHAT and FQNNGV.

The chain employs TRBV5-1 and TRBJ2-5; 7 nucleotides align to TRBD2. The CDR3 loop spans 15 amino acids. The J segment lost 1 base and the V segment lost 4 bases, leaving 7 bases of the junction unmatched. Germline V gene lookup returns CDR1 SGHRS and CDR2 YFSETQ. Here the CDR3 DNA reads TGCGCCAGCAGCCCCGGGACTACCCTCCAAGAGACCCAGTACTTC. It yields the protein CASSPGTTLQETQYF.

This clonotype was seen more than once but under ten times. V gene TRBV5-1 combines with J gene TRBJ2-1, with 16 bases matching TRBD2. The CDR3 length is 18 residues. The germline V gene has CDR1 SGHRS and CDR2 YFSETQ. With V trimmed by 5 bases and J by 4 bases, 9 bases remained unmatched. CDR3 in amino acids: CASSPGTSGRASYNEQFF. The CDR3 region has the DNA TGCGCCAGCAGTCCCGGGACTAGCGGGAGGGCGTCGTACAATGAGCAGTTCTTC.

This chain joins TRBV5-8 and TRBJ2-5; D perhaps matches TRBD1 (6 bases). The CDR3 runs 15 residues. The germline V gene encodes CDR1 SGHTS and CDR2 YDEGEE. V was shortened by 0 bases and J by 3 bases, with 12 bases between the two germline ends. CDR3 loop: CASSLEPGQEETQYF. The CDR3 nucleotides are TGTGCCAGCAGCTTGGAACCGGGACAAGAAGAGACCCAGTACTTC.

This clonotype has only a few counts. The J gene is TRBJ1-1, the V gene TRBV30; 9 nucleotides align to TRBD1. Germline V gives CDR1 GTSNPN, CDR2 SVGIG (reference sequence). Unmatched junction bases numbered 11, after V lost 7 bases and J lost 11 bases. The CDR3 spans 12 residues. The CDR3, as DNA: TGTGCCTTCTCACAGGGGGCGCTTGGGGCTTTCTTT. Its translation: CAFSQGALGAFF. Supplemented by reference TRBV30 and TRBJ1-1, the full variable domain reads SQTIHQWPATLVQPVGSPLSLECTVEGTSNPNLYWYRQAAGRGLQLLFYSVGIGQISSEVPQNLSASRPQDRQFILSSKKLLLSDSGFYLCAFSQGALGAFFGQGTRLTVV.

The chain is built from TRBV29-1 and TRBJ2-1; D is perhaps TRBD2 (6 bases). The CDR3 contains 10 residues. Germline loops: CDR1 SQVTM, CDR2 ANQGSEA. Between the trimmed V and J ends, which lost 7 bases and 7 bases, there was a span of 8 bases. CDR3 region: CSAGENEQFF. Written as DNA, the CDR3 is TGCAGCGCGGGAGAAAATGAGCAGTTCTTC.

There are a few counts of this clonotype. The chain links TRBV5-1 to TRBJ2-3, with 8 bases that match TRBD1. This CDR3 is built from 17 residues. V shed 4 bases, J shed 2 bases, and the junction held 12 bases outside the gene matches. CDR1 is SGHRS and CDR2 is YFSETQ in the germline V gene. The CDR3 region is CASSLGTGYTDTDTQYF. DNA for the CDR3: TGCGCCAGCAGCCTCGGGACAGGTTATACCGACACAGATACGCAGTATTTT.

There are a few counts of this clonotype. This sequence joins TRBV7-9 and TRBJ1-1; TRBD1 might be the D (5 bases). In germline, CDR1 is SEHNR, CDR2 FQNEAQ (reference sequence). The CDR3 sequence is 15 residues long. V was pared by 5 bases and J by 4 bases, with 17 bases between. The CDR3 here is CASSIRDWGLTEAFF. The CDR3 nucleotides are TGTGCCAGCAGCATACGGGACTGGGGCCTCACTGAAGCTTTCTTT.